The 19 T cell receptor beta chains below were found in one sample sequenced in a study of blood T cell repertoires in COVID-19. Using immunoSEQ multiplex PCR, the repertoire was profiled, and TCRdb retains in-frame clones only, with some absent. The data contain roughly 330,000 clones, approximately 88% of them singletons. Sequencing used peripheral blood. These receptors were obtained from a man aged 18 to 30 who had recovered from COVID-19.

This clone was detected once. The V call is TRBV19, the J call TRBJ1-1, with D tentatively TRBD1 (6 bases). The ends were cut back, 8 bases at V and 3 bases at J, with 7 bases in the middle. CDR3 length equals 11 residues. The germline CDR1 and CDR2 sequences are LNHDA and SQIVND (reference sequence). CDR3 in DNA: TGTGCCAGTTACAGGGACACTGAAGCTTTCTTT. Encoded protein: CASYRDTEAFF.

The chain combines TRBV6-5 with TRBJ2-3, with 13 positions matching TRBD2. J gave up 7 bases and V 8 bases, and 3 bases lay outside the gene matches. Germline assignment: CDR1 MNHEY and CDR2 SVGAGI. The CDR3 length is 13 residues. Here the CDR3 DNA reads TGTGCCAGCGGGACTAGCGGGGTATATACGCAGTATTTT. It is translated as CASGTSGVYTQYF.

This clone was found once. The gene calls are TRBV5-1 and TRBJ1-1, with 7 bases fitting TRBD1. The CDR3 consists of 15 residues. Germline CDR1 and CDR2: SGHRS and YFSETQ. J lost 5 bases, V lost 1 base, and 8 bases had no gene match. In DNA form, the CDR3 reads TGCGCCAGCAGCTTGACGACAGGGTGGGGTACTGAAGCTTTCTTT. Amino acids: CASSLTTGWGTEAFF.

The rearrangement joins TRBV4-1 to TRBJ2-3; TRBD1 matches at 7 bases. V gave up 2 bases and J gave up 11 bases; unmatched junction bases: 13. In germline, CDR1 is MGHRA, CDR2 YSYEKL. This CDR3 has 15 residues. The CDR3 DNA sequence: TGCGCCAGCAGCCAACGAACAGGGGAATCCGTCGAGCAGTATTTT. It yields the protein CASSQRTGESVEQYF.

This chain joins TRBV9 and TRBJ2-3; possible D gene TRBD2, 5 bases. The germline V and J ends were trimmed by 0 bases and 2 bases, with 7 bases remaining between them. The CDR3 extends over 14 amino acids. In germline, CDR1 is SGDLS, CDR2 YYNGEE. The chain's CDR3 is CASSVVGLTDTQYF. The CDR3 DNA reads as TGTGCCAGCAGCGTAGTTGGACTCACAGATACGCAGTATTTT.

The V gene is TRBV7-3, the J gene TRBJ2-3; D possibly corresponds to TRBD2 (6 bases). This CDR3 is built from 15 residues. Between the trimmed V and J ends, which lost 3 bases and 3 bases, there was a span of 13 bases. From germline, CDR1 is SGHTA and CDR2 FQGTGA. CDR3 amino acids: CASSFLGGGTDTQYF. In nucleotides, the CDR3 is TGTGCCAGCAGCTTCCTCGGGGGAGGTACAGATACGCAGTATTTT.

This clone was observed a handful of times. The chain has TRBV20-1 and TRBJ2-7, with 7 bases lining up with TRBD1. Germline CDR1 is DFQATT and CDR2 is SNEGSKA (reference sequence). The CDR3 sequence is 11 residues long. V gave up 6 bases and J gave up 5 bases; unmatched junction bases: 4. Here the CDR3 DNA reads TGCAGTGCGAGACAGGGCCACGAGCAGTACTTC. This sequence encodes CSARQGHEQYF.

The chain couples TRBV7-2 to TRBJ2-7; 11 positions match TRBD1. Germline V CDR1 and CDR2: SGHTA, FQGNSA. Losses at the gene ends were 5 bases for V and 3 bases for J; bases not matched to a gene: 3. This CDR3 spans 14 amino acids. The CDR3 nucleotides read TGTGCCAGCAGCAGAGGGACAGGGGGCTACGAGCAGTACTTC. It is translated as CASSRGTGGYEQYF.

The gene calls are TRBV6-5 and TRBJ1-1, with D tentatively TRBD1 (5 bases). The CDR3 loop spans 13 amino acids. With 5 bases removed from V and 4 bases from J, the gap between germline ends came to 11 bases. Germline V CDR1 and CDR2: MNHEY, SVGAGI. The chain's CDR3 is CASSRPQGTEAFF. DNA for the CDR3: TGTGCCAGCAGTCGACCTCAGGGCACTGAAGCTTTCTTT.

The V and J genes are TRBV2 and TRBJ1-4; D might be TRBD1 (5 bases). Between the trimmed V and J ends, which lost 5 bases and 10 bases, there was a span of 32 bases. The germline CDR1 and CDR2 sequences are SNHLY and FYNNEI. This CDR3 has 19 amino acids. The CDR3 nucleotides read TGTGCCAGCAGTCGTCTAAAACTCCTATCGGGGATACAGGAGGGAAAACTGTTTTTT. This encodes CASSRLKLLSGIQEGKLFF.

DNA of the CDR3: TGTGCCAGCAGCTTAGGTCCGGGACAGGGCTCCTACGAGCAGTACTTC. Translated: CASSLGPGQGSYEQYF. This sequence joins TRBV7-2 and TRBJ2-7; 9 positions agree with TRBD1. Germline V gene sequence: CDR1 SGHTA, CDR2 FQGNSA. The V and J ends lost 1 base and 0 bases, in that order; junction bases with no gene match: 4. The CDR3 contains 16 residues.

The CDR3 protein is CAFRDRVGYTF. CDR3 nucleotides: TGTGCCTTTCGGGACAGGGTTGGCTACACCTTC. The J gene is TRBJ1-2, the V gene TRBV30; 9 bases line up with TRBD1. The V and J ends lost 7 bases and 7 bases, in that order; junction bases with no gene match: 4. Germline V gene lookup returns CDR1 GTSNPN and CDR2 SVGIG (reference sequence). The CDR3 has 11 amino acids.

This chain joins TRBV6-5 and TRBJ2-3; a weak D match, TRBD2 (5 bases). The CDR3 covers 15 residues. The V and J ends lost 2 bases and 4 bases respectively, with 13 bases between them. Germline V gene sequence: CDR1 MNHEY, CDR2 SVGAGI. The CDR3 nucleotides are TGTGCCAGCAGTTACCATTCCCTAGCATCAGATACGCAGTATTTT. This gives the protein CASSYHSLASDTQYF.

The V and J genes are TRBV12-3 or TRBV12-4 and TRBJ2-2; D gene uncertain. With 5 bases removed from V and 8 bases from J, the gap between germline ends came to 3 bases. The CDR3 contains 10 residues. CDR3 sequence (DNA): TGTGCCAGCAGTACAGGGGAGCTGTTTTTT. Residues: CASSTGELFF.

The chain employs TRBV29-1 and TRBJ2-1; 10 bases match TRBD2. The CDR3 totals 16 residues. J lost 8 bases, V lost 2 bases, and 12 bases had no gene match. Germline CDR1 and CDR2: SQVTM and ANQGSEA. The CDR3 is CSVEPGTSAYTDEQFF. The CDR3 DNA reads as TGCAGCGTTGAACCCGGGACTAGCGCCTACACGGATGAGCAGTTCTTC.

This chain links TRBV6-5 with TRBJ2-2; 9 nucleotides line up with TRBD1. This CDR3 region has 14 residues. Germline CDR1 MNHEY, CDR2 SVGAGI. The V gene end was trimmed by 4 bases and the J gene end by 7 bases; junction bases not matched to a gene: 4. CDR3 protein: CASSLQGAGGELFF. The CDR3 DNA is TGTGCCAGCAGTTTACAGGGGGCGGGCGGGGAGCTGTTTTTT.

The V and J genes are TRBV19 and TRBJ2-7; 13 nucleotides align to TRBD2. CDR1 is LNHDA and CDR2 is SQIVND in the germline V gene (reference sequence). There are 17 residues in the CDR3. Trimming at V came to 3 bases and at J to 0 bases, leaving 5 bases not matched to a gene. The CDR3 DNA reads as TGTGCCAGTAGTATGGGGGGACTAGCGGGAAGCTCCTACGAGCAGTACTTC. Translation gives CASSMGGLAGSSYEQYF.

V usage is TRBV11-2 and J usage is TRBJ2-7; 7 bases are a match to TRBD2. CDR1 SGHAT and CDR2 FQNNGV come from the germline V gene. J gave up 4 bases and V 5 bases, and 11 bases lay outside the gene matches. The length of the CDR3 is 15 residues. The CDR3 region is CASSPNPGGLYEQYF. The CDR3 coding sequence is TGTGCCAGCAGCCCGAACCCGGGGGGTTTGTACGAGCAGTACTTC.

The chain links TRBV5-4 to TRBJ1-4; 9 bases map to TRBD1. The CDR3 is made up of 16 amino acids. Looked up from germline, CDR1 is SGHNT and CDR2 is YYREEE (reference sequence). Losses at the gene ends were 0 bases for V and 3 bases for J; bases not matched to a gene: 3. The CDR3: CASSLGGQGPNEKLFF. In DNA, the CDR3 is TGTGCCAGCAGCTTGGGGGGACAGGGCCCTAATGAAAAACTGTTTTTT. Full variable domain (rest looked up from reference TRBV5-4 and TRBJ1-4): ETGVTQSPTHLIKTRGQQVTLRCSSQSGHNTVSWYQQALGQGPQFIFQYYREEENGRGNFPPRFSGLQFPNYSSELNVNALELDDSALYLCASSLGGQGPNEKLFFGSGTQLSVL.